A single sample is the source of the 24 T cell receptor beta chains below, sequenced in a study of monozygotic twins with inflammatory bowel disease. From the 5' RACE reads, TCRdb lists one entry per CDR3 protein and no DNA. The listing records approximately 160,000 distinct CDR3 sequences. Sequenced sample: blood. The receptors here all came from a human donor with ulcerative colitis or Crohn's disease, or a healthy co-twin of an affected twin (not recorded which).

The rearrangement links TRBV20-1 to TRBJ2-1. Germline V CDR1 and CDR2: DFQATT, SNEGSKA (reference sequence). This CDR3 is 11 amino acids long. The CDR3 region is CSAHKDNEQFF.

The chain is built from TRBV5-4 and TRBJ2-1. The germline V gene has CDR1 SGHNT and CDR2 YYREEE (reference sequence). The CDR3 runs to 13 residues. Here the CDR3 reads CASSQMSYNEQFF.

This chain uses TRBV14 with TRBJ2-2; TCRdb designates TRBD2, a call that cannot be tested without DNA. This CDR3 is built from 18 residues. Per germline, CDR1 SGHDN and CDR2 FVKESK. The CDR3: CASSQDSLAGGPTGELFF. The variable domain in full, completed from reference TRBV14 and TRBJ2-2, reads EAGVTQFPSHSVIEKGQTVTLRCDPISGHDNLYWYRRVMGKEIKFLLHFVKESKQDESGMPNNRFLAERTGGTYSTLKVQPAELEDSGVYFCASSQDSLAGGPTGELFFGEGSRLTVL.

The chain carries TRBV20-1 and TRBJ2-3; TCRdb's D gene call, TRBD1, goes unchecked for lack of DNA. Per the germline V gene, CDR1 is DFQATT and CDR2 is SNEGSKA (reference sequence). The CDR3 has 14 residues. CDR3 amino acids: CSAIPQTSTDTQYF.

The J gene is TRBJ2-3, the V gene TRBV9; TCRdb designates TRBD2, a call that cannot be tested without DNA. Looked up from germline, CDR1 is SGDLS and CDR2 is YYNGEE. The CDR3 has 13 residues. The CDR3 sequence is CASSSGLSDTQYF.

The J gene is TRBJ2-1, the V gene TRBV5-1; lacking DNA, the TRBD2 call made by TCRdb goes unchecked. From germline, CDR1 is SGHRS and CDR2 YFSETQ. This CDR3 is 17 amino acids long. CDR3: CASGLDGAGGPNNEQFF.

The chain recombines TRBV19 with TRBJ1-3; TCRdb's D gene call, TRBD1, goes unchecked for lack of DNA. This CDR3 is built from 16 residues. The germline V gene has CDR1 LNHDA and CDR2 SQIVND (reference sequence). The CDR3: CASRLDSLLSGNTIYF. Complete variable domain (other parts from reference TRBV19 and TRBJ1-3): DGGITQSPKYLFRKEGQNVTLSCEQNLNHDAMYWYRQDPGQGLRLIYYSQIVNDFQKGDIAEGYSVSREKKESFPLTVTSAQKNPTAFYLCASRLDSLLSGNTIYFGEGSWLTVV.

The chain joins TRBV18 to TRBJ2-3; TCRdb's D call of TRBD1 is untestable without DNA. The CDR3 is 15 residues long. Germline-derived CDR1 and CDR2 are KGHSH and LQKENI. The CDR3 spells CASSPPYRAGDTQYF.

This chain connects TRBV7-9 to TRBJ1-2. CDR3 size: 13 residues. Germline CDR1 reads SEHNR; CDR2 reads FQNEAQ (reference sequence). The CDR3 sequence: CASSLGRADGYTF.

This sequence joins TRBV20-1 and TRBJ2-3; checking the TCRdb D call of TRBD2 is not possible without DNA. Germline V gene lookup returns CDR1 DFQATT and CDR2 SNEGSKA (reference sequence). The CDR3 spans 14 residues. The CDR3: CSASGGRYIDTQYF.

V and J are TRBV12-3 or TRBV12-4 and TRBJ2-6. This CDR3 comprises 13 residues. This CDR3 reads CASSFSGANVLTF.

The chain recombines TRBV2 with TRBJ2-1. The CDR3 consists of 16 residues. The germline gives CDR1 SNHLY, CDR2 FYNNEI. CDR3 loop: CASSEAKGGSYNEQFF.

The V call is TRBV27, the J call TRBJ1-5; the TCRdb call, TRBD1, lacks DNA for checking. The CDR3 spans 15 residues. Germline V CDR1 and CDR2: MNHEY, SMNVEV (reference sequence). CDR3 amino acids: CASSFSGGSNQPQHF.

This sequence joins TRBV7-8 and TRBJ2-7; with no DNA, the TCRdb D assignment of TRBD1 cannot be verified. The CDR3 consists of 15 residues. Germline CDR1 SGHVS, CDR2 FQNEAQ. CDR3 residues: CASSLGGQGTYEQYF.

This chain uses TRBV28 with TRBJ2-1; TCRdb indicates TRBD2, and absent DNA this call remains unverified. CDR3 length: 16 residues. The germline gives CDR1 MDHEN, CDR2 SYDVKM. CDR3 protein: CASSSFAGGPYNEQFF.

The chain links TRBV5-6 to TRBJ2-2. The germline gives CDR1 SGHDT, CDR2 YYEEEE. This CDR3 is built from 13 residues. CDR3 amino acids: CASSLAWDGELFF.

This sequence joins TRBV5-4 and TRBJ2-5. This CDR3 comprises 12 residues. Per the germline V gene, CDR1 is SGHNT and CDR2 is YYREEE (reference sequence). CDR3 sequence reads: CASSLARETQYF.

The chain has TRBV24-1 and TRBJ1-5; TCRdb designates TRBD1, a call that cannot be tested without DNA. CDR3 length: 16 amino acids. Germline V gene data show CDR1 as KGHDR and CDR2 as SFDVKD. The CDR3 protein is CATSDTGQGAKQPQHF.

V gene TRBV9 combines with J gene TRBJ1-1; TCRdb gives TRBD1 as the D gene, but with no DNA this cannot be confirmed. The germline gives CDR1 SGDLS, CDR2 YYNGEE. CDR3 length: 15 residues. This CDR3 is CASSSTQGHNTEAFF.

The chain links TRBV11-2 to TRBJ2-1. Germline V gene data show CDR1 as SGHAT and CDR2 as FQNNGV. The CDR3 contains 14 residues. CDR3 protein: CASSLGIAYNEQFF.

This chain connects TRBV6-1 to TRBJ1-4; TCRdb outputs TRBD1, but without DNA this stays unchecked. The CDR3 extends over 14 amino acids. Germline V gene data show CDR1 as MNHNS and CDR2 as SASEGT. This CDR3 reads CASSRGTANEKLFF.

The chain combines TRBV28 with TRBJ1-5. The length of the CDR3 is 12 residues. The V gene's germline CDR1 is MDHEN and CDR2 SYDVKM. The chain's CDR3 is CGVTPGNQPQHF.

The genes are TRBV7-2 and TRBJ2-1; the TCRdb call, TRBD2, lacks DNA for checking. CDR1 is SGHTA, CDR2 FQGNSA, per germline. The CDR3 has 16 amino acids. The CDR3 region is CASSSTSGSSRNEQFF.

V and J are TRBV4-2 and TRBJ2-7; TCRdb's D gene call, TRBD2, goes unchecked for lack of DNA. The CDR3 has 13 residues. The germline CDR1 and CDR2 sequences are LGHNA and YNFKEQ. CDR3 region: CASSQGRLDEQYF.